This T cell receptor beta chain was obtained from a study of T-cell reconstitution after alpha-beta-depleted transplantation in children. The authors prepared the TCRbeta library with unique molecular identifiers. One entry per CDR3 protein, called by TCRdb with MiXCR from the PCR reads. The table has 670,000 or so distinct CDR3 sequences, around 13% seen once. Whole-study results and caveats: Several hundred graft clones that had expanded were reportedly the source of alpha-beta T cells about two months after transplant. Several patients had high TCRbeta diversity at day 60; it came from surviving recipient T cells and thymic progenitors.

Germline-derived CDR1 and CDR2 are SGHAT and FQNNGV. The V and J ends lost 7 bases and 5 bases respectively, with 17 bases between them. The CDR3 has 14 residues. This clonotype showed up many times. Its antigen is unidentified. This TCR derives from a girl aged 2-9 years with congenital amegakaryocytic thrombocytopenia, due to receive a stem cell transplant. The rearrangement links TRBV11-2 to TRBJ1-1; unclear D gene. Here the sequenced sample was PBMCs, taken before TCRalphabeta/CD19-depleted stem cell transplant. The CDR3 here is CASTLGGRRTEAFF. CDR3 DNA: TGTGCCAGCACCCTTGGAGGGAGGCGAACTGAAGCTTTCTTT.